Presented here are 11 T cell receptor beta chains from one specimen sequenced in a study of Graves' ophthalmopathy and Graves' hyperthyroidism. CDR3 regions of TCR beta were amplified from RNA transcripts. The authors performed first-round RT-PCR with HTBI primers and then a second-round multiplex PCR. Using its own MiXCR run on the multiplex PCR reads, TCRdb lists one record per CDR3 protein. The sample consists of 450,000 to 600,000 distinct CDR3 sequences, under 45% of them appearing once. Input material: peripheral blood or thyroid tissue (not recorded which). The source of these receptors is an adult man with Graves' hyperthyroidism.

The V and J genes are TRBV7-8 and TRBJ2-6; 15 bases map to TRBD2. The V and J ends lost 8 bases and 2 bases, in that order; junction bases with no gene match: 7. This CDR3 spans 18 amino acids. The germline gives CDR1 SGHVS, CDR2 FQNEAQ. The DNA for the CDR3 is TGTGCCAGCTCACCACGGACTAGCGGGAGGGCTGGGGCCAACGTCCTGACTTTC. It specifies CASSPRTSGRAGANVLTF.

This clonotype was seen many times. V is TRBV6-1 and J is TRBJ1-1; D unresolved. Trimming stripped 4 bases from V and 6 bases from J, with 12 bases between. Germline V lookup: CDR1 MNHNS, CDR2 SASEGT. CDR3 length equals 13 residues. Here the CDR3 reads CASSVQGGSEAFF. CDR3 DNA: TGTGCCAGCAGTGTGCAAGGCGGGTCTGAAGCTTTCTTT.

CDR3 amino acids: CASSPPWTGKNTGELFF. The DNA for the CDR3 is TGTGCCAGCTCACCTCCCTGGACAGGAAAGAACACCGGGGAGCTGTTTTTT. The V and J genes are TRBV6-4 and TRBJ2-2; 7 nucleotides line up with TRBD1. The germline V gene has CDR1 MRHNA and CDR2 SNTAGT. CDR3 length: 17 residues. The V and J ends lost 8 bases and 1 base, in that order; junction bases with no gene match: 13.

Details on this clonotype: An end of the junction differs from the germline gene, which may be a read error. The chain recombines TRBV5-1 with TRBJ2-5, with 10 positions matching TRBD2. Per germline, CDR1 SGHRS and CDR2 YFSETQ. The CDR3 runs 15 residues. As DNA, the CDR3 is TGCGCCAGCAGCCTCCTAGCGGGAGTAATCGAAGGGAGGTTCTTC. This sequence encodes CASSLLAGVIEGRFF.

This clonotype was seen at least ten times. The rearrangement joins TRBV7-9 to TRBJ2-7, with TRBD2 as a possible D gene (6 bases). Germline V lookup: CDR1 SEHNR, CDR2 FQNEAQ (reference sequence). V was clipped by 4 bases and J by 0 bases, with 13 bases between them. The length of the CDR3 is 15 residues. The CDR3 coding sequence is TGTGCCAGCAGCTCCCGGGGAGGTCGCTCCTACGAGCAGTACTTC. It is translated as CASSSRGGRSYEQYF.

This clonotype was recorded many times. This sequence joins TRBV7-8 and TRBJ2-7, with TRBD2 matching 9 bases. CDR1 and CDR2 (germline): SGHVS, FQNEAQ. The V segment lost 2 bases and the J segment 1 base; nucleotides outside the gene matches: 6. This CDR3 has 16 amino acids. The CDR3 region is CASSLYPTSGSYEQYF. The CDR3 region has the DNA TGTGCCAGCAGCTTATATCCGACTAGCGGTTCCTACGAGCAGTACTTC.

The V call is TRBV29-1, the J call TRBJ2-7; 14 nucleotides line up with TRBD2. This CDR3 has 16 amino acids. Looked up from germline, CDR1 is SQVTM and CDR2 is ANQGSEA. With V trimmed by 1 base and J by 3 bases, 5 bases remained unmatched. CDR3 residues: CSVEGLAGGGNYEQYF. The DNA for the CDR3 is TGCAGCGTTGAAGGACTAGCGGGAGGGGGAAACTACGAGCAGTACTTC.

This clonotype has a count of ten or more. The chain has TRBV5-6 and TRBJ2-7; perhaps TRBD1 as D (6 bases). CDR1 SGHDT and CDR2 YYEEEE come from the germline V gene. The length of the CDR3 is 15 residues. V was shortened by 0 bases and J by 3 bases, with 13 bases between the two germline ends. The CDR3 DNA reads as TGTGCCAGCAGCTTGGCGGGGACAAAACTCTACGAGCAGTACTTC. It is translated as CASSLAGTKLYEQYF.

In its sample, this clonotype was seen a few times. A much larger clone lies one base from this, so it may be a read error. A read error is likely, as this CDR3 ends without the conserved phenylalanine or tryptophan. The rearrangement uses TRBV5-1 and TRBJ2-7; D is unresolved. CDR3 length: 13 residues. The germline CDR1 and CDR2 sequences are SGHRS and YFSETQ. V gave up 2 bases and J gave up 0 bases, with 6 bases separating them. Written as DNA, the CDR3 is TGCGCCAGCAGCTTATGGAACTCCTACGAGCAGTACCTC. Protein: CASSLWNSYEQYL.

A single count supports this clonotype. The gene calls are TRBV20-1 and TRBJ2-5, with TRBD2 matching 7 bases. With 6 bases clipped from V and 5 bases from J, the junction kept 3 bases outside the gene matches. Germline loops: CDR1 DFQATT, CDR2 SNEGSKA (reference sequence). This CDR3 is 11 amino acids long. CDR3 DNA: TGCAGTGCAAAGGGAGGGGAGACCCAGTACTTC. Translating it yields CSAKGGETQYF.

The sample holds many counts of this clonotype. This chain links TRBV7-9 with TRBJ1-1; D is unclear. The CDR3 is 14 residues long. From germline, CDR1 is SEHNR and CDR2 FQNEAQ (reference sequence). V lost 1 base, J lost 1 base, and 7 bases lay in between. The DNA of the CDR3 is TGTGCCAGCAGCTTAGTGCTCGAGAACACTGAAGCTTTCTTT. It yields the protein CASSLVLENTEAFF.